This TCR beta chain was identified during a study of cytomegalovirus exposure and HLA in healthy donors. The CDR3 is made up of 14 amino acids. Trimming took off 4 bases at V and 4 bases at J, with 13 bases between the two ends. Germline CDR1 and CDR2: SGHTA and FQGNSA. With regard to this clone: Its antigen is not identified.

Overall study results and limits: 150 or so TCR beta chains were listed as cytomegalovirus-associated. In a later analysis, a missense DCLRE1C variant was linked to TCR beta V- and J-gene trimming.

PCR used 60 Vbeta primers and 13 Jbeta primers. As handled by the study authors: The authors later counted about 80 million unique TCR beta chains, 9.5 million to 13 million of them shared. The protocol was immunoSEQ multiplex PCR, while the TCRdb copy is restricted to in-frame clones and leaves out a portion. The V and J calls and the clone size are those of that table, but D and trimming were determined from the DNA. Found here are around 110,000 clones, under 70% of them singletons; the top ten hold roughly 10%. Sequencing used PBMCs. The source is a man aged 25-45 years in good health and CMV-seropositive. The chain recombines TRBV7-2 with TRBJ1-1; D uncertain. The CDR3 reads CASSSRTGITEAFF. In nucleotides, the CDR3 is TGTGCCAGCAGCTCACGAACGGGGATCACTGAAGCTTTCTTT.